Following are 24 T cell receptor beta chains from one sample sequenced in a study of blood T cell repertoires in COVID-19. Sequencing used immunoSEQ multiplex PCR; TCRdb keeps in-frame clones, though not all of them. The sample has 70,000 or so clones; around 83% are singletons. The sequencing sample was made of peripheral blood. The receptors were sampled from a man between 50 and 59 years old with acute or convalescent COVID-19.

The chain combines TRBV19 with TRBJ2-1, with 7 bases matching TRBD1. Germline V CDR1 and CDR2: LNHDA, SQIVND (reference sequence). The CDR3 runs 16 residues. The J segment lost 1 base and the V segment lost 0 bases, leaving 3 bases of the junction unmatched. CDR3 sequence: CASSIDRGLSYNEQFF. CDR3 nucleotides: TGTGCCAGTAGTATAGATAGGGGGCTATCCTACAATGAGCAGTTCTTC.

As to this clone: Different DNA sequences within this sample yield the same CDR3. The rearrangement joins TRBV28 to TRBJ1-5; D may be TRBD1 (6 bases). V was trimmed by 4 bases and J by 1 base, leaving 11 bases between them. The germline gives CDR1 MDHEN, CDR2 SYDVKM. The CDR3 runs 15 residues. The CDR3 DNA sequence: TGTGCCAGCAGTTCCCAGGGGACGAGCAATCAGCCCCAGCATTTT. Translation: CASSSQGTSNQPQHF.

V usage is TRBV28 and J usage is TRBJ2-1, with 12 positions matching TRBD2. Germline V gene sequence: CDR1 MDHEN, CDR2 SYDVKM. V lost 2 bases and J lost 8; bases outside the gene matches: 7. This CDR3 region has 16 residues. The chain's CDR3 is CASSLRLAGGAHEQFF. CDR3 in DNA: TGTGCCAGCAGTTTAAGGCTAGCGGGGGGGGCACATGAGCAGTTCTTC.

The rearrangement links TRBV10-3 to TRBJ1-5, with D possibly matching TRBD1 (6 bases). CDR1 ENHRY and CDR2 SYGVKD come from the germline V gene. V shed 3 bases and J shed 6 bases, with 18 bases lying between them. The CDR3 contains 16 residues. The CDR3 DNA sequence: TGTGCCATCAGTGAACGGCTGGGGGGGGCTGGTCAGCCCCAGCATTTT. This translates into CAISERLGGAGQPQHF.

CDR3 DNA: TGTGCCAGCAGCAAAGTAGCCGGCCGCGACTATGGCTACACCTTC. This gives the protein CASSKVAGRDYGYTF. V usage is TRBV21-1 and J usage is TRBJ1-2. TRBV21-1 corresponds to a pseudogene. The CDR3 length is 15 residues.

The V call is TRBV15, the J call TRBJ1-3; 9 nucleotides align to TRBD1. The V gene's germline CDR1 is LNHNV and CDR2 YYDKDF (reference sequence). V lost 3 bases and J lost 4; bases outside the gene matches: 7. The CDR3 sequence is 16 residues long. The CDR3: CATSRDRGLEGNTIYF. The CDR3 coding sequence is TGTGCCACCAGCAGGGACAGGGGACTAGAAGGAAACACCATATATTTT. The variable domain in full, with the rest retrieved from reference TRBV15 and TRBJ1-3, is DAMVIQNPRYQVTQFGKPVTLSCSQTLNHNVMYWYQQKSSQAPKLLFHYYDKDFNNEADTPDNFQSRRPNTSFCFLDIRSPGLGDTAMYLCATSRDRGLEGNTIYFGEGSWLTVV.

V gene TRBV10-3 combines with J gene TRBJ2-5; D is possibly TRBD2 (5 bases). Germline V CDR1 and CDR2: ENHRY, SYGVKD. The V gene lost 0 bases and the J gene lost 5 bases, with 13 bases spanning the gap. The CDR3 has 15 amino acids. The CDR3 DNA reads TGTGCCATCAGTGAGTCGTCGACTAATAGTGAGACCCAGTACTTC. Amino acids: CAISESSTNSETQYF.

This clone was seen once. V is TRBV7-9 and J is TRBJ2-1; possibly TRBD2 for D (6 bases). This CDR3 is built from 14 residues. The ends were cut back, 4 bases at V and 7 bases at J, with 14 bases in the middle. Germline CDR1 is SEHNR and CDR2 is FQNEAQ (reference sequence). The CDR3 bases are TGTGCCAGCAGCTACGCTGCCGGACTAAATGAGCAGTTCTTC. This translates into CASSYAAGLNEQFF. The complete variable domain, with remaining parts taken from reference TRBV7-9 and TRBJ2-1, reads DTGVSQNPRHKITKRGQNVTFRCDPISEHNRLYWYRQTLGQGPEFLTYFQNEAQLEKSRLLSDRFSAERPKGSFSTLEIQRTEQGDSAMYLCASSYAAGLNEQFFGPGTRLTVL.

The chain uses TRBV18 and TRBJ1-5; the match to TRBD1 covers 12 bases. The CDR3 covers 16 residues. The V and J ends lost 3 bases and 5 bases, in that order; junction bases with no gene match: 5. From germline, CDR1 is KGHSH and CDR2 LQKENI. CDR3 sequence (DNA): TGTGCCAGCTCACCCCCCGGGACAGGGGGCGATCAGCCCCAGCATTTT. Translation: CASSPPGTGGDQPQHF.

There are a few counts of this clone. V is TRBV9 and J is TRBJ1-5; D unclear. CDR3 size: 14 residues. Germline-derived CDR1 and CDR2 are SGDLS and YYNGEE. Trimming stripped 3 bases from V and 3 bases from J, with 10 bases between. This CDR3 reads CASSDGVLNQPQHF. The CDR3 DNA sequence: TGTGCCAGCAGCGATGGAGTCCTCAATCAGCCCCAGCATTTT.

V and J are TRBV19 and TRBJ2-1, with 10 nucleotides matching TRBD2. This CDR3 spans 15 amino acids. Trimming cost V 2 bases and J 2 bases; bases outside gene matches: 0. Germline V gene lookup returns CDR1 LNHDA and CDR2 SQIVND (reference sequence). The CDR3 sequence: CASSISGGAYNEQFF. The CDR3 bases are TGTGCCAGTAGTATAAGCGGGGGGGCCTACAATGAGCAGTTCTTC.

V usage is TRBV18 and J usage is TRBJ1-6, with D possibly being TRBD1 (5 bases). Trimming removed 6 bases at V and 7 bases at J, with 10 bases between. In germline, CDR1 is KGHSH, CDR2 LQKENI. This CDR3 region has 13 residues. CDR3 amino acids: CASSPTANSPLHF. The DNA of the CDR3 is TGTGCCAGCTCGCCGACAGCCAATTCACCCCTCCACTTT. Full variable domain (remainder filled in from reference TRBV18 and TRBJ1-6): NAGVMQNPRHLVRRRGQEARLRCSPMKGHSHVYWYRQLPEEGLKFMVYLQKENIIDESGMPKERFSAEFPKEGPSILRIQQVVRGDSAAYFCASSPTANSPLHFGNGTRLTVT.

The J gene is TRBJ2-1, the V gene TRBV2; D is possibly TRBD2 (5 bases). V lost 4 bases to trimming and J lost 3 bases, with 16 bases between them. Per the germline V gene, CDR1 is SNHLY and CDR2 is FYNNEI. This CDR3 is built from 16 residues. In DNA form, the CDR3 reads TGTGCCAGCAGTGTGGCCCGGGAAGGGAACTACAATGAGCAGTTCTTC. Protein sequence: CASSVAREGNYNEQFF.

The CDR3 sequence: CASSPRGLEQYF. In nucleotides, the CDR3 is TGTGCCAGCAGCCCCAGGGGGCTGGAGCAGTACTTC. V gene TRBV11-2 combines with J gene TRBJ2-7; 8 positions agree with TRBD1. The junction had 4 bases not matched to a gene; V was cut back by 5 bases and J by 7 bases. The length of the CDR3 is 12 residues. Germline CDR1 reads SGHAT; CDR2 reads FQNNGV.

The chain joins TRBV28 to TRBJ2-5; 7 positions agree with TRBD1. Unmatched junction bases numbered 3, after V lost 6 bases and J lost 5 bases. CDR3 length: 12 amino acids. The germline gives CDR1 MDHEN, CDR2 SYDVKM. CDR3 bases: TGTGCCAGCAGAAGGGGGCGGGAGACCCAGTACTTC. This encodes CASRRGRETQYF.

The chain couples TRBV5-4 to TRBJ2-7; perhaps TRBD2 as D (5 bases). Germline CDR1 SGHNT, CDR2 YYREEE (reference sequence). The V end lost 0 bases, the J end lost 2 bases, and 9 bases lay between the germline ends. The CDR3 has 14 residues. CDR3 nucleotide sequence: TGTGCCAGCAGCTTGGCCTCGCGGGCCTACGAGCAGTACTTC. Its protein is CASSLASRAYEQYF. Combining the CDR3 with reference TRBV5-4 and TRBJ2-7 gives the whole variable domain ETGVTQSPTHLIKTRGQQVTLRCSSQSGHNTVSWYQQALGQGPQFIFQYYREEENGRGNFPPRFSGLQFPNYSSELNVNALELDDSALYLCASSLASRAYEQYFGPGTRLTVT.

This CDR3 reads CASSLEDRVAFF. The CDR3 bases are TGTGCCAGCAGCTTAGAGGACAGGGTGGCTTTCTTT. The rearrangement links TRBV7-9 to TRBJ1-1; 8 bases line up with TRBD1. Trimming took 1 base from V and 11 from J; bases not matched to a gene: 3. Germline V gene data show CDR1 as SEHNR and CDR2 as FQNEAQ (reference sequence). The CDR3 totals 12 residues.

The chain carries TRBV4-1 and TRBJ2-1; 9 bases match TRBD2. This CDR3 contains 16 residues. V was pared by 1 base and J by 0 bases, with 1 base of the junction left unmatched. CDR1 is MGHRA, CDR2 YSYEKL, per germline. DNA for the CDR3: TGCGCCAGCAGCCAAGGGCGGGGGGGCTCCTACAATGAGCAGTTCTTC. As protein: CASSQGRGGSYNEQFF.

The CDR3 reads CASSPLGQDRQLNTEAFF. CDR3 DNA: TGTGCCAGCTCACCCCTAGGACAGGACCGACAATTGAACACTGAAGCTTTCTTT. The rearrangement links TRBV18 to TRBJ1-1; 7 bases are shared with TRBD1. The CDR3 totals 18 residues. Germline trimming cut 3 bases from V and 0 bases from J; bases unmatched to any gene: 13. Germline-derived CDR1 and CDR2 are KGHSH and LQKENI.

The J gene is TRBJ2-7, the V gene TRBV12-3 or TRBV12-4; TRBD1 might be the D (6 bases). V lost 5 bases and J 2 bases, leaving 10 bases between the germline ends. The CDR3 runs 13 residues. Written as DNA, the CDR3 is TGTGCCAGCAGTCAAGGACAGCCCTACGAGCAGTACTTC. Translation gives CASSQGQPYEQYF.

This CDR3 is CASSPGQPTNYGYTF. The CDR3 bases are TGTGCCAGCAGCCCGGGACAGCCCACTAACTATGGCTACACCTTC. The chain couples TRBV7-3 to TRBJ1-2, with 7 bases that match TRBD1. Trimming cost V 5 bases and J 0 bases; bases outside gene matches: 6. Germline V gene lookup returns CDR1 SGHTA and CDR2 FQGTGA. This CDR3 is built from 15 residues.

The genes are TRBV3-1 (or the pseudogene TRBV3-2) and TRBJ2-1; 7 bases agree with TRBD1. Germline values: CDR1 LGHDT, CDR2 YNNKEL (reference sequence). The CDR3 contains 16 residues. With 6 bases clipped from V and 6 bases from J, the junction kept 14 bases outside the gene matches. CDR3 loop: CASREEGGRRSNEQFF. DNA for the CDR3: TGTGCCAGCAGAGAAGAAGGGGGCAGGAGGAGCAATGAGCAGTTCTTC.

The rearrangement uses TRBV9 and TRBJ2-3, with D perhaps matching TRBD1 (5 bases). The CDR3 covers 15 residues. V was pared by 2 bases and J by 1 base, with 11 bases between. Germline loops: CDR1 SGDLS, CDR2 YYNGEE. CDR3 DNA: TGTGCCAGCAGCGTTCGGGCAGGGCGCACAGATACGCAGTATTTT. Translating it yields CASSVRAGRTDTQYF.

This sequence joins TRBV18 and TRBJ1-2; perhaps TRBD1 as D (6 bases). The germline CDR1 and CDR2 sequences are KGHSH and LQKENI. The V end lost 3 bases, the J end lost 8 bases, and 10 bases lay between the germline ends. The CDR3 extends over 12 amino acids. The CDR3 DNA sequence: TGTGCCAGCTCACCCACAGGGCGCGGCTACACCTTC. It translates to CASSPTGRGYTF.